These 14 T cell receptor beta chains came from one sample sequenced in a study of PD-L1 blockade in urothelial cancer (dated by TCRdb to about 2017). The library was prepared using the immunoSEQ multiplex PCR assay. Held by TCRdb, this immuneACCESS table contains in-frame sequences only and omits some clones. Under half of the omission traces to an unresolved V gene where checked; the cause of the rest is unknown. The sample table contains under 40,000 clones; only one count was recorded for more than 65% of them. About 31% of the sample rests with the top ten. Material: PBMCs, obtained around atezolizumab (anti-PD-L1) treatment. The receptors derive from a man between 60 and 75 years old with urothelial cancer.

This sequence joins TRBV7-8 and TRBJ1-5, with D unresolved. Germline V gene lookup returns CDR1 SGHVS and CDR2 FQNEAQ. The CDR3 spans 16 residues. The V end was cut by 0 bases, the J end by 4 bases, with 13 bases between. For the CDR3, the DNA is TGTGCCAGCAGCTTAGCTTCCTCAAGAGGGAATCAGCCCCAGCATTTT. Encoded protein: CASSLASSRGNQPQHF. The full variable domain, with the rest looked up from reference TRBV7-8 and TRBJ1-5, is GAGVSQSPRYKVAKRGQDVALRCDPISGHVSLFWYQQALGQGPEFLTYFQNEAQLDKSGLPSDRFFAERPEGSVSTLKIQRTQQEDSAVYLCASSLASSRGNQPQHFGDGTRLSIL.

The V gene is TRBV5-1, the J gene TRBJ1-2, with TRBD1 matching 7 bases. From germline, CDR1 is SGHRS and CDR2 YFSETQ. V dropped 1 base and J dropped 5; count of bases not matched to a gene: 5. This CDR3 comprises 14 residues. CDR3 sequence (DNA): TGCGCCAGCAGCTTGCAGGAACAGGGGTATGGCTACACCTTC. This sequence encodes CASSLQEQGYGYTF.

The chain has TRBV10-3 and TRBJ1-4, with 9 positions matching TRBD1. The CDR3 consists of 14 residues. The junction had 4 bases not matched to a gene; V was cut back by 10 bases and J by 1 base. CDR1 is ENHRY, CDR2 SYGVKD, per germline. CDR3: CATTGQGTNEKLFF. The DNA for the CDR3 is TGTGCCACGACGGGACAGGGAACTAATGAAAAACTGTTTTTT.

The chain has TRBV11-2 and TRBJ1-6, with a tentative D call TRBD1 (5 bases). Germline V lookup: CDR1 SGHAT, CDR2 FQNNGV. V shed 1 base and J shed 9 bases, with 19 bases lying between them. This CDR3 region has 17 residues. The CDR3 nucleotides are TGTGCCAGCAGCTTAGCCCGGATATACTCAAGGGGTTCACCCCTCCACTTT. This codes for CASSLARIYSRGSPLHF. The full variable domain, with the rest looked up from reference TRBV11-2 and TRBJ1-6, is EAGVAQSPRYKIIEKRQSVAFWCNPISGHATLYWYQQILGQGPKLLIQFQNNGVVDDSQLPKDRFSAERLKGVDSTLKIQPAKLEDSAVYLCASSLARIYSRGSPLHFGNGTRLTVT.

V gene TRBV2 combines with J gene TRBJ1-4; TRBD1 is a possible D gene (5 bases). V lost 6 bases and J 10 bases, leaving 21 bases between the germline ends. Per germline, CDR1 SNHLY and CDR2 FYNNEI. This CDR3 has 15 amino acids. DNA for the CDR3: TGTGCCAGCAGCCCAGACACTCTCCGGACATCAAAACTGTTTTTT. Encoded protein: CASSPDTLRTSKLFF.

The chain joins TRBV5-4 to TRBJ2-3; 10 bases are a match to TRBD2. CDR1 is SGHNT and CDR2 is YYREEE in the germline V gene (reference sequence). The CDR3 consists of 14 residues. The V and J ends lost 4 bases and 5 bases, in that order; junction bases with no gene match: 4. CDR3 nucleotide sequence: TGTGCCAGCAGCCTAGCGGGGGTTGGAGATACGCAGTATTTT. Translated, it gives CASSLAGVGDTQYF.

The sample holds a few counts of this clone. Here the CDR3 DNA reads TGTGCCAGCAGCTTAGCGGGGGGCTCTCGGACAGATACGCAGTATTTT. It translates to CASSLAGGSRTDTQYF. This chain links TRBV5-6 with TRBJ2-3; 9 bases match TRBD2. Germline-derived CDR1 and CDR2 are SGHDT and YYEEEE. Trimming at V came to 2 bases and at J to 3 bases, leaving 7 bases not matched to a gene. The CDR3 covers 16 residues.

The CDR3 reads CASSGPGGYGYTF. The CDR3 DNA reads as TGTGCCAGCAGCGGCCCAGGGGGGTATGGCTACACCTTC. The rearrangement links TRBV11-3 to TRBJ1-2; 7 bases agree with TRBD1. Germline trimming cut 5 bases from V and 5 bases from J; bases unmatched to any gene: 5. Germline V gene data show CDR1 as SGHNT and CDR2 as YENEEA. This CDR3 has 13 amino acids.

This chain connects TRBV15 to TRBJ2-3, with D maybe TRBD1 (7 bases). V was shortened by 5 bases and J by 6 bases, with 18 bases between the two germline ends. The CDR3 runs to 15 residues. CDR1 is LNHNV and CDR2 is YYDKDF in the germline V gene (reference sequence). The CDR3 sequence: CATSARRGDGDTQYF. The CDR3 nucleotides read TGTGCCACCAGCGCCCGCAGGGGGGATGGGGATACGCAGTATTTT.

The V gene is TRBV30, the J gene TRBJ2-7, with D unclear. The V gene lost 1 base and the J gene lost 0 bases, with 7 bases spanning the gap. The CDR3 covers 13 residues. Germline V gives CDR1 GTSNPN, CDR2 SVGIG (reference sequence). CDR3 bases: TGTGCCTGGAGTGGGTGGAGCTCCTACGAGCAGTACTTC. This sequence encodes CAWSGWSSYEQYF.

This clone occurred a few times. This chain connects TRBV7-9 to TRBJ2-7; D gene ambiguous. This CDR3 has 13 residues. Between the trimmed V and J ends, which lost 5 bases and 5 bases, there was a span of 13 bases. CDR1 is SEHNR, CDR2 FQNEAQ, per germline (reference sequence). In DNA, the CDR3 is TGTGCCAGCAGCCTAGGCGGCTCGCACGAGCAGTACTTC. Translating gives CASSLGGSHEQYF.

The chain combines TRBV5-5 with TRBJ2-5, with D possibly matching TRBD2 (6 bases). Trimming left V 2 bases short and J 2 bases short, with 19 bases between. The CDR3 contains 17 residues. Germline values: CDR1 SGHKS, CDR2 YYEKEE (reference sequence). The CDR3 bases are TGTGCCAGCAGCTTCGCTGGACTACCGGCGGCACAAGAGACCCAGTACTTC. This gives the protein CASSFAGLPAAQETQYF.

V and J are TRBV5-6 and TRBJ2-7; maybe TRBD2 (5 bases). Germline V gene sequence: CDR1 SGHDT, CDR2 YYEEEE. V lost 1 base and J 2 bases, leaving 13 bases between the germline ends. This CDR3 is 15 amino acids long. The CDR3 nucleotides read TGTGCCAGCAGCTTGCTACGCGGGCAAGCCTACGAGCAGTACTTC. Its translation is CASSLLRGQAYEQYF.

The chain is built from TRBV15 and TRBJ2-7, with 10 bases that match TRBD1. Germline assignment: CDR1 LNHNV and CDR2 YYDKDF (reference sequence). The CDR3 consists of 17 residues. Trimming cost V 3 bases and J 5 bases; bases outside gene matches: 13. The CDR3 sequence: CATSRAPGQGRIDEQYF. The CDR3 bases are TGTGCCACCAGCAGGGCTCCGGGACAGGGGCGAATTGACGAGCAGTACTTC. Full variable domain (remainder filled in from reference TRBV15 and TRBJ2-7): DAMVIQNPRYQVTQFGKPVTLSCSQTLNHNVMYWYQQKSSQAPKLLFHYYDKDFNNEADTPDNFQSRRPNTSFCFLDIRSPGLGDTAMYLCATSRAPGQGRIDEQYFGPGTRLTVT.